Below, 23 T cell receptor beta chains from the same sample are listed, as sequenced in a study of blood T cell repertoires in COVID-19. Sequencing was performed with immunoSEQ multiplex PCR; in TCRdb, only in-frame clones are kept and a portion is missing. Here the sample spans around 200,000 clones, 65% to 90% being singletons. Sequencing used PBMCs or T cells enriched from blood (not recorded which). The source is a woman aged 25 to 45 who had been exposed to COVID-19.

This clone was found a few times. The chain is built from TRBV6-1 and TRBJ1-1; 8 bases are shared with TRBD1. V shed 2 bases and J 3 bases; nucleotides not matched to a gene: 2. The CDR3 contains 14 residues. Germline V gene sequence: CDR1 MNHNS, CDR2 SASEGT. The CDR3 sequence is CASSEMDRDTEAFF. Here the CDR3 DNA reads TGTGCCAGCAGTGAAATGGACAGGGACACTGAAGCTTTCTTT.

The rearrangement links TRBV18 to TRBJ1-6; 9 nucleotides line up with TRBD1. After removal of 2 bases from V and 6 bases from J, the junction contained 2 bases not matched to a gene. The CDR3 is made up of 15 amino acids. Germline lookup yields CDR1 KGHSH and CDR2 LQKENI. CDR3 in amino acids: CASSPGDRANSPLHF. CDR3 in DNA: TGTGCCAGCTCACCAGGGGACAGGGCTAATTCACCCCTCCACTTT.

The chain links TRBV6-5 to TRBJ2-7; possible D gene TRBD2, 5 bases. V lost 8 bases to trimming and J lost 2 bases, with 10 bases between them. Germline assignment: CDR1 MNHEY and CDR2 SVGAGI. This CDR3 is built from 12 residues. The CDR3 sequence: CASRRKTYEQYF. CDR3 sequence (DNA): TGTGCCAGCCGGAGGAAAACCTACGAGCAGTACTTC.

This chain links TRBV7-9 with TRBJ1-1, with TRBD1 as a possible D gene (6 bases). V gave up 0 bases and J gave up 3 bases, with 11 bases separating them. Germline CDR1 reads SEHNR; CDR2 reads FQNEAQ (reference sequence). This CDR3 has 15 amino acids. The CDR3 nucleotides read TGTGCCAGCAGCTTAGCGGGGGCGTGGGACACTGAAGCTTTCTTT. This translates into CASSLAGAWDTEAFF.

This chain uses TRBV25-1 with TRBJ1-2; D might be TRBD1 (6 bases). Per germline, CDR1 MGHDK and CDR2 SYGVNS. With 4 bases removed from V and 9 bases from J, the gap between germline ends came to 18 bases. This CDR3 has 14 residues. The CDR3 nucleotides read TGTGCCAGCAGTGGCCGTCGGGACACCGCTAGCTACACCTTC. Translating gives CASSGRRDTASYTF.

This chain connects TRBV5-8 to TRBJ1-1; possible D gene TRBD1, 5 bases. Trimming took off 4 bases at V and 5 bases at J, with 12 bases between the two ends. The CDR3 is 13 residues long. CDR1 and CDR2 (germline): SGHTS, YDEGEE. The CDR3 spells CASSPGGFTEAFF. CDR3 DNA: TGTGCCAGCAGCCCTGGGGGGTTTACTGAAGCTTTCTTT.

The CDR3 nucleotides are TGTGCCAGCAGCTACCTAGCGGGGCTAGGGAGGCGGACAGATACGCAGTATTTT. This sequence encodes CASSYLAGLGRRTDTQYF. The V gene is TRBV7-2, the J gene TRBJ2-3; 9 nucleotides line up with TRBD2. Losses at the gene ends were 4 bases for V and 3 bases for J; bases not matched to a gene: 14. The CDR3 has 18 residues. Germline CDR1 is SGHTA and CDR2 is FQGNSA.

For the CDR3, the DNA is TGTGCCAGCAGTTCCTGGGGCCAGAACAATCAGCCCCAGCATTTT. It codes for CASSSWGQNNQPQHF. This chain uses TRBV7-2 with TRBJ1-5, with a tentative D call TRBD1 (5 bases). This CDR3 region has 15 residues. Per germline, CDR1 SGHTA and CDR2 FQGNSA. V was trimmed by 6 bases and J by 3 bases, leaving 15 bases between them.

The CDR3 here is CAWSPTGVSSPLHF. Written as DNA, the CDR3 is TGTGCCTGGTCCCCAACAGGGGTGAGTTCACCCCTCCACTTT. The chain uses TRBV30 and TRBJ1-6; 7 bases are a match to TRBD1. This CDR3 has 14 amino acids. Germline CDR1 reads GTSNPN; CDR2 reads SVGIG (reference sequence). The ends lost 5 bases at V and 9 bases at J; junction bases unmatched: 10.

The chain combines TRBV30 with TRBJ2-1; 7 nucleotides match TRBD2. The V gene's germline CDR1 is GTSNPN and CDR2 SVGIG (reference sequence). CDR3 length: 15 residues. V trimming: 4 bases; J trimming: 8 bases; junction bases outside the gene matches: 14. CDR3 sequence reads: CAWTRWGGPTDEQFF. The CDR3 nucleotides read TGTGCCTGGACCCGGTGGGGGGGACCCACGGATGAGCAGTTCTTC.

The rearrangement uses TRBV21-1 and TRBJ2-4; TRBD1, the D gene given by the table, was not confirmed from the DNA. TRBV21-1 is noted as a pseudogene. CDR3 length: 16 amino acids. The CDR3 sequence: CASSPATGEDKNIQYF. The DNA for the CDR3 is TGTGCCAGCAGCCCAGCCACAGGGGAGGACAAAAACATTCAGTACTTC.

This clone was found once. The chain has TRBV19 and TRBJ1-3; D may be TRBD1 (5 bases). V dropped 4 bases and J dropped 1 base, with 8 bases sitting between them. CDR3 length: 14 residues. Germline assignment: CDR1 LNHDA and CDR2 SQIVND (reference sequence). The CDR3 DNA reads TGTGCCAGTAGTACGACAGCTTCTGGAAACACCATATATTTT. It specifies CASSTTASGNTIYF.

The chain is built from TRBV7-6 and TRBJ2-3, with a tentative D call TRBD1 (6 bases). Germline CDR1 reads SGHVS; CDR2 reads FNYEAQ. V was cut by 5 bases and J by 4 bases, with 16 bases left in between. This CDR3 region has 15 residues. CDR3 sequence: CASSPTQGWADTQYF. The DNA for the CDR3 is TGTGCCAGCAGCCCCACACAGGGATGGGCAGATACGCAGTATTTT.

This clone was observed a handful of times. This chain uses TRBV7-9 with TRBJ2-3; the match to TRBD2 covers 11 bases. The J segment lost 3 bases and the V segment lost 4 bases, leaving 9 bases of the junction unmatched. The CDR3 covers 17 residues. Germline CDR1 SEHNR, CDR2 FQNEAQ (reference sequence). CDR3 loop: CASSSRTSGLRTDTQYF. DNA for the CDR3: TGTGCCAGCAGCTCACGGACTAGCGGGTTAAGGACAGATACGCAGTATTTT.

The J gene is TRBJ1-2, the V gene TRBV30; 7 positions agree with TRBD1. The CDR3 loop spans 12 amino acids. Losses at the gene ends were 4 bases for V and 4 bases for J; bases not matched to a gene: 3. Per germline, CDR1 GTSNPN and CDR2 SVGIG (reference sequence). CDR3 in DNA: TGTGCCTGGACAGGGGGTGGCTATGGCTACACCTTC. This translates into CAWTGGGYGYTF.

The rearrangement uses TRBV11-2 and TRBJ2-5; 12 bases line up with TRBD2. This CDR3 spans 15 amino acids. Germline V lookup: CDR1 SGHAT, CDR2 FQNNGV. V gave up 10 bases and J gave up 1 base; unmatched junction bases: 7. The chain's CDR3 is CANRLAGALQETQYF. The CDR3 DNA follows: TGTGCCAACAGACTAGCGGGGGCCCTCCAAGAGACCCAGTACTTC.

The V gene is TRBV11-2, the J gene TRBJ1-2; D remains unclear. The CDR3 runs to 14 residues. Between the trimmed V and J ends, which lost 3 bases and 4 bases, there was a span of 12 bases. Germline V gene sequence: CDR1 SGHAT, CDR2 FQNNGV. The CDR3 DNA sequence: TGTGCCAGCAGCTTGGCTGGCGGCCTCTATGGCTACACCTTC. Its translation: CASSLAGGLYGYTF.

This CDR3 is CASSLPGGLDYGYTF. In DNA, the CDR3 is TGTGCCAGCAGCCTGCCGGGGGGGCTAGACTATGGCTACACCTTC. This chain links TRBV5-4 with TRBJ1-2, with a tentative D call TRBD1 (6 bases). The CDR3 is made up of 15 amino acids. The V end lost 4 bases, the J end lost 3 bases, and 16 bases lay between the germline ends. CDR1 is SGHNT, CDR2 YYREEE, per germline (reference sequence).

The J gene is TRBJ1-2, the V gene TRBV3-1 (or the pseudogene TRBV3-2); TRBD1 is a possible D gene (5 bases). The CDR3 is made up of 14 amino acids. CDR1 and CDR2 (germline): LGHDT, YNNKEL (reference sequence). Trimming shortened V by 2 bases and J by 7 bases, and 14 bases separated the two germline ends. Written as DNA, the CDR3 is TGTGCCAGCAGCCAAACTGCAGGGTCTTCTGGCTACACCTTC. It translates to CASSQTAGSSGYTF.

Notes on this clone: The sample holds other DNA sequences that translate to the same CDR3. The chain couples TRBV5-1 to TRBJ1-5; D possibly corresponds to TRBD1 (6 bases). Germline V gene sequence: CDR1 SGHRS, CDR2 YFSETQ. Between the trimmed V and J ends, which lost 3 bases and 4 bases, there was a span of 8 bases. CDR3 length: 13 amino acids. The CDR3: CASSSGQNQPQHF. DNA for the CDR3: TGCGCCAGCAGCTCCGGACAGAATCAGCCCCAGCATTTT. The full variable domain, completed using reference TRBV5-1 and TRBJ1-5, is KAGVTQTPRYLIKTRGQQVTLSCSPISGHRSVSWYQQTPGQGLQFLFEYFSETQRNKGNFPGRFSGRQFSNSRSEMNVSTLELGDSALYLCASSSGQNQPQHFGDGTRLSIL.

The V and J genes are TRBV28 and TRBJ1-2; D is unresolved. Trimming stripped 2 bases from V and 9 bases from J, with 16 bases between. The CDR3 has 14 residues. The germline V gene encodes CDR1 MDHEN and CDR2 SYDVKM. The CDR3 protein is CASSLPQTQMSYTF. CDR3 nucleotide sequence: TGTGCCAGCAGTTTACCCCAAACACAGATGAGCTACACCTTC.

The rearrangement uses TRBV9 and TRBJ1-2; TRBD1 matches 10 bases. Losses at the gene ends were 4 bases for V and 4 bases for J; bases not matched to a gene: 7. This CDR3 region has 15 residues. Germline values: CDR1 SGDLS, CDR2 YYNGEE. DNA for the CDR3: TGTGCCAGCAGCCCAACCGGACAGGGGGGCTATGGCTACACCTTC. It yields the protein CASSPTGQGGYGYTF.

The chain uses TRBV30 and TRBJ1-4; D uncertain. The CDR3 extends over 13 amino acids. Germline lookup yields CDR1 GTSNPN and CDR2 SVGIG (reference sequence). V was pared by 0 bases and J by 8 bases, with 10 bases between. The CDR3 DNA sequence: TGTGCCTGGAGTGTCGAGGGTTCGGAAAAACTGTTTTTT. Translation gives CAWSVEGSEKLFF. Complete variable domain (other parts from reference TRBV30 and TRBJ1-4): SQTIHQWPATLVQPVGSPLSLECTVEGTSNPNLYWYRQAAGRGLQLLFYSVGIGQISSEVPQNLSASRPQDRQFILSSKKLLLSDSGFYLCAWSVEGSEKLFFGSGTQLSVL.